This TCR beta chain was obtained from a study of cytomegalovirus exposure and HLA in healthy donors. Across the whole study: Some 85 million unique TCRs from HLA-typed donors were held in an early data release.

The V segment lost 7 bases and the J segment 5 bases; nucleotides outside the gene matches: 12. The CDR3 has 15 amino acids. Per the germline V gene, CDR1 is SEHNR and CDR2 is FQNEAQ (reference sequence). Primers included in the PCR were 60 Vbeta and 13 Jbeta primers. The repertoire was sequenced with immunoSEQ multiplex PCR; TCRdb's copy has only in-frame clones and lacks some. The sample has about 130,000 clones, about 80% seen once. This clonotype was obtained from a human donor in good health. Sequencing input: PBMCs. The chain employs TRBV7-9 and TRBJ1-2, with TRBD1 matching over 8 bases. Here the CDR3 DNA reads TGTGCCAGCAACCAGCAAGGGACAGGTTCTTATGGCTACACCTTC. It encodes CASNQQGTGSYGYTF.